This passage covers 17 T cell receptor beta chains from one sample sequenced in a study of yellow fever vaccine responses in identical twins. Using its own MiXCR run on the RT-PCR reads, TCRdb lists one record per CDR3 protein. The sample carries some 2,500 distinct CDR3 sequences, 70% to 90% recorded once. The input for sequencing was T cells from blood (PBMCs), unsorted or a sorted subset (not recorded which), taken before or after yellow fever vaccination (not recorded which). The receptors stem from a young woman who received the yellow fever vaccine.

CDR3 in amino acids: CSVEKSPDTQYF. CDR3 nucleotide sequence: TGCAGCGTTGAAAAGAGTCCCGATACGCAGTATTTT. V usage is TRBV29-1 and J usage is TRBJ2-3, with D unclear. With 2 bases removed from V and 6 bases from J, the gap between germline ends came to 9 bases. Germline V gives CDR1 SQVTM, CDR2 ANQGSEA. The CDR3 totals 12 residues.

The chain combines TRBV11-1 with TRBJ2-7; 10 nucleotides agree with TRBD2. Germline V CDR1 and CDR2: SGHAT, FQDESV (reference sequence). Trimming removed 5 bases from V and 3 bases from J; junction bases left unmatched: 4. CDR3 length: 14 residues. The CDR3 loop is CASSPSGSHYEQYF. CDR3 in DNA: TGTGCCAGCAGCCCTAGCGGGAGTCACTACGAGCAGTACTTC.

The chain links TRBV11-2 to TRBJ2-5, with no clear D. V was clipped by 5 bases and J by 2 bases, with 9 bases between them. The germline CDR1 and CDR2 sequences are SGHAT and FQNNGV. The CDR3 covers 13 residues. The CDR3 DNA reads as TGTGCCAGCAGCACCGCTAGACAAGAGACCCAGTACTTC. This sequence encodes CASSTARQETQYF.

This clonotype was seen a few times. The rearrangement links TRBV6-5 to TRBJ1-1; 7 bases line up with TRBD1. V lost 4 bases and J lost 0; bases outside the gene matches: 11. The CDR3 has 17 residues. CDR1 and CDR2 (germline): MNHEY, SVGAGI. The CDR3 DNA follows: TGTGCCAGCAGTTGGACAGGCCCAAGAGGGGTGAACACTGAAGCTTTCTTT. It encodes CASSWTGPRGVNTEAFF.

The chain combines TRBV23-1 with TRBJ2-7; D is unresolved. TRBV23-1 is known as an ORF, though its function is uncertain. V lost 0 bases, J lost 1 base, and 7 bases lay in between. There are 14 residues in the CDR3. The CDR3 sequence: CASSQSGQSYEQYF. In DNA form, the CDR3 reads TGCGCCAGCAGTCAATCAGGGCAGTCCTACGAGCAGTACTTC.

The CDR3 nucleotides are TGTGCCATCAGTACAGGGGGAAGAGGAGAGACCCAGTACTTC. Its translation is CAISTGGRGETQYF. The chain employs TRBV10-3 and TRBJ2-5; 8 bases map to TRBD1. CDR1 and CDR2 from the germline V gene are ENHRY and SYGVKD. CDR3 size: 14 residues. The junction had 6 bases not matched to a gene; V was cut back by 5 bases and J by 4 bases.

On this clonotype itself: One junction end does not reproduce the germline sequence, and a read error may be involved. The genes are TRBV7-9 and TRBJ2-7, with no clear D. Germline V gene lookup returns CDR1 SEHNR and CDR2 FQNEAQ (reference sequence). This CDR3 has 9 residues. The CDR3 is CASSLEGGF. The CDR3 nucleotides are TGTGCCAGCAGCTTAGAGGGTGGCTTC.

The chain joins TRBV6-1 to TRBJ2-1, with D maybe TRBD2 (6 bases). Trimming pared 6 bases from V and 6 bases from J, leaving 15 bases between. Germline V gives CDR1 MNHNS, CDR2 SASEGT. CDR3 length: 14 residues. The CDR3 region has the DNA TGTGCCAGCAGGTTCATGACTAGGGGCAATGAGCAGTTCTTC. Amino acid sequence: CASRFMTRGNEQFF.

V and J are TRBV11-3 and TRBJ2-3; TRBD1 matches at 9 bases. Germline CDR1 reads SGHNT; CDR2 reads YENEEA. The CDR3 totals 15 residues. After removal of 3 bases from V and 0 bases from J, the junction contained 1 base not matched to a gene. For the CDR3, the DNA is TGTGCCAGCAGCTTGGACAGGGGCAGCACAGATACGCAGTATTTT. As protein: CASSLDRGSTDTQYF.

The chain uses TRBV6-4 and TRBJ2-1; D unresolved. The V gene lost 3 bases and the J gene lost 0 bases, with 9 bases spanning the gap. In germline, CDR1 is MRHNA, CDR2 SNTAGT. CDR3 length equals 15 residues. The DNA for the CDR3 is TGTGCCAGCAGTGAAGGCCCGAGCTCCTACAATGAGCAGTTCTTC. Protein sequence: CASSEGPSSYNEQFF.

The chain employs TRBV19 and TRBJ2-5; 9 positions match TRBD1. The CDR3 length is 15 residues. Germline CDR1 reads LNHDA; CDR2 reads SQIVND (reference sequence). The ends lost 5 bases at V and 2 bases at J; junction bases unmatched: 6. CDR3 nucleotides: TGTGCCAGTAGTCCCGGGACAGGGCGGCAAGAGACCCAGTACTTC. Protein product: CASSPGTGRQETQYF.

A word on this clonotype: An end of the junction differs from the germline gene, which may be a read error. The chain uses TRBV7-7 and TRBJ2-7; D gene unclear. Germline-derived CDR1 and CDR2 are SSHAT and FNYEAQ (reference sequence). CDR3 size: 13 residues. The CDR3 nucleotides read TGTGCTAGCAGTCAGGCCGATTACTACGAGCAGTACTTC. As protein: CASSQADYYEQYF.

The chain recombines TRBV11-2 with TRBJ2-7, with 12 bases that match TRBD1. This CDR3 has 15 amino acids. Losses at the gene ends were 1 base for V and 6 bases for J; bases not matched to a gene: 4. CDR1 is SGHAT, CDR2 FQNNGV, per germline. Here the CDR3 reads CASSLGGQGAVEQYF. CDR3 nucleotide sequence: TGTGCCAGCAGCTTAGGGGGACAGGGGGCTGTCGAGCAGTACTTC.

This clonotype is a singleton in its sample. The rearrangement uses TRBV4-1 and TRBJ2-7, with TRBD2 identical over 8 bases. J gave up 2 bases and V 2 bases, and 8 bases lay outside the gene matches. The length of the CDR3 is 16 residues. CDR1 is MGHRA and CDR2 is YSYEKL in the germline V gene. CDR3 sequence (DNA): TGCGCCAGCAGCCAATCCAGCGGGGGCCGAACCTACGAGCAGTACTTC. It codes for CASSQSSGGRTYEQYF.

V and J are TRBV4-2 and TRBJ1-4; D call uncertain. Germline CDR1 reads LGHNA; CDR2 reads YNFKEQ. V was clipped by 0 bases and J by 3 bases, with 5 bases between them. This CDR3 region has 14 residues. CDR3 sequence reads: CASSQEWANEKLFF. CDR3 sequence (DNA): TGTGCCAGCAGCCAAGAGTGGGCTAATGAAAAACTGTTTTTT.

The chain recombines TRBV5-1 with TRBJ2-3; unclear D gene. The CDR3 contains 13 residues. Germline lookup yields CDR1 SGHRS and CDR2 YFSETQ. V shed 7 bases and J shed 1 base, with 10 bases lying between them. The CDR3 sequence: CASLRVGTDTQYF. CDR3 in DNA: TGCGCCAGCCTTCGGGTGGGCACAGATACGCAGTATTTT.

This sequence joins TRBV28 and TRBJ2-5; a weak D match, TRBD2 (5 bases). This CDR3 has 14 residues. CDR1 MDHEN and CDR2 SYDVKM come from the germline V gene. Trimming removed 5 bases from V and 3 bases from J, with 13 bases in between. The DNA of the CDR3 is TGTGCCAGCAGTGTACCACTAGATAAAGAGACCCAGTACTTC. Its translation is CASSVPLDKETQYF.